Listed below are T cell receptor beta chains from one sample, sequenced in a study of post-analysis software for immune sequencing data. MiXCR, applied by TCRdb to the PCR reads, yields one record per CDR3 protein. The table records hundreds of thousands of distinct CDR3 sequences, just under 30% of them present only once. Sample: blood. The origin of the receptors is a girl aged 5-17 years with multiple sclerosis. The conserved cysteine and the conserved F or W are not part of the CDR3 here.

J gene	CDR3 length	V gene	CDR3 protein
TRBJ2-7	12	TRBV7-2	ASSSGTGCHEQY
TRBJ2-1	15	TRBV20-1	SARVQTGGGSRNEQF
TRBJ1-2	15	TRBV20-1	SARDWRPANRAYGYT
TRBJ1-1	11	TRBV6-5	ACKGNMNTEAF
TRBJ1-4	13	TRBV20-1	SASDGTGGGEKLF
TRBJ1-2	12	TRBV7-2	ASSLEATYYGCT
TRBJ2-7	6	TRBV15	APYEQY
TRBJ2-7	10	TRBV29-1	SGTGAHYEQY
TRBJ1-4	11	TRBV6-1	ASSGYLGEKLF
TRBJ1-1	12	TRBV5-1	ASSSQGGRTEAF
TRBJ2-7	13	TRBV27	ASSLGGAGSYEQY
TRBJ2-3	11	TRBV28	ASRLTTTDTQY
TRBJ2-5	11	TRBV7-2	ASSIVEQETQY
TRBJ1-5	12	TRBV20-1	SARPKGSNQPQH
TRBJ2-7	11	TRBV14	ASSQVSAFEQY
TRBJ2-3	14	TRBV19	ASKTSRGSWTDTQY
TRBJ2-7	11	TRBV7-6	ASSLYRGAEQY
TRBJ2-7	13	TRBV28	ASSPGTSETYEQY
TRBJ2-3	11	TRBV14	ASSKRGADTQY
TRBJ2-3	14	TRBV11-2	ASSIDSPLPTDTQY
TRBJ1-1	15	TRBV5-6	ASSSPGQRGLGTEAF
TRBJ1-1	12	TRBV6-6	ASSSRQGVPEAF
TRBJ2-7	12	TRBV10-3	AISKTGTDYEQY
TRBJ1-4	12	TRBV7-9	ASSPDRVQEKLF
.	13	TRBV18	ASSRTPGNQETQY
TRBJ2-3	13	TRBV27	ASSQRDRVTDTQY
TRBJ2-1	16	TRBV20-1	SARETSGRKGSYNEQF
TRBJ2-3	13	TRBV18	ACSPGLASTDTQY
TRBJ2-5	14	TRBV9	ASSASRTSGSNEQY
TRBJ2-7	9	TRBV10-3	AISASYEQY
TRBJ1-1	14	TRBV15	ATSRGDTGVNTEAF
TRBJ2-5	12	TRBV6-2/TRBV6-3	ASRKGPAIGEQY
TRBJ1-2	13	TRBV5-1	ASSLVLGGGYGYT